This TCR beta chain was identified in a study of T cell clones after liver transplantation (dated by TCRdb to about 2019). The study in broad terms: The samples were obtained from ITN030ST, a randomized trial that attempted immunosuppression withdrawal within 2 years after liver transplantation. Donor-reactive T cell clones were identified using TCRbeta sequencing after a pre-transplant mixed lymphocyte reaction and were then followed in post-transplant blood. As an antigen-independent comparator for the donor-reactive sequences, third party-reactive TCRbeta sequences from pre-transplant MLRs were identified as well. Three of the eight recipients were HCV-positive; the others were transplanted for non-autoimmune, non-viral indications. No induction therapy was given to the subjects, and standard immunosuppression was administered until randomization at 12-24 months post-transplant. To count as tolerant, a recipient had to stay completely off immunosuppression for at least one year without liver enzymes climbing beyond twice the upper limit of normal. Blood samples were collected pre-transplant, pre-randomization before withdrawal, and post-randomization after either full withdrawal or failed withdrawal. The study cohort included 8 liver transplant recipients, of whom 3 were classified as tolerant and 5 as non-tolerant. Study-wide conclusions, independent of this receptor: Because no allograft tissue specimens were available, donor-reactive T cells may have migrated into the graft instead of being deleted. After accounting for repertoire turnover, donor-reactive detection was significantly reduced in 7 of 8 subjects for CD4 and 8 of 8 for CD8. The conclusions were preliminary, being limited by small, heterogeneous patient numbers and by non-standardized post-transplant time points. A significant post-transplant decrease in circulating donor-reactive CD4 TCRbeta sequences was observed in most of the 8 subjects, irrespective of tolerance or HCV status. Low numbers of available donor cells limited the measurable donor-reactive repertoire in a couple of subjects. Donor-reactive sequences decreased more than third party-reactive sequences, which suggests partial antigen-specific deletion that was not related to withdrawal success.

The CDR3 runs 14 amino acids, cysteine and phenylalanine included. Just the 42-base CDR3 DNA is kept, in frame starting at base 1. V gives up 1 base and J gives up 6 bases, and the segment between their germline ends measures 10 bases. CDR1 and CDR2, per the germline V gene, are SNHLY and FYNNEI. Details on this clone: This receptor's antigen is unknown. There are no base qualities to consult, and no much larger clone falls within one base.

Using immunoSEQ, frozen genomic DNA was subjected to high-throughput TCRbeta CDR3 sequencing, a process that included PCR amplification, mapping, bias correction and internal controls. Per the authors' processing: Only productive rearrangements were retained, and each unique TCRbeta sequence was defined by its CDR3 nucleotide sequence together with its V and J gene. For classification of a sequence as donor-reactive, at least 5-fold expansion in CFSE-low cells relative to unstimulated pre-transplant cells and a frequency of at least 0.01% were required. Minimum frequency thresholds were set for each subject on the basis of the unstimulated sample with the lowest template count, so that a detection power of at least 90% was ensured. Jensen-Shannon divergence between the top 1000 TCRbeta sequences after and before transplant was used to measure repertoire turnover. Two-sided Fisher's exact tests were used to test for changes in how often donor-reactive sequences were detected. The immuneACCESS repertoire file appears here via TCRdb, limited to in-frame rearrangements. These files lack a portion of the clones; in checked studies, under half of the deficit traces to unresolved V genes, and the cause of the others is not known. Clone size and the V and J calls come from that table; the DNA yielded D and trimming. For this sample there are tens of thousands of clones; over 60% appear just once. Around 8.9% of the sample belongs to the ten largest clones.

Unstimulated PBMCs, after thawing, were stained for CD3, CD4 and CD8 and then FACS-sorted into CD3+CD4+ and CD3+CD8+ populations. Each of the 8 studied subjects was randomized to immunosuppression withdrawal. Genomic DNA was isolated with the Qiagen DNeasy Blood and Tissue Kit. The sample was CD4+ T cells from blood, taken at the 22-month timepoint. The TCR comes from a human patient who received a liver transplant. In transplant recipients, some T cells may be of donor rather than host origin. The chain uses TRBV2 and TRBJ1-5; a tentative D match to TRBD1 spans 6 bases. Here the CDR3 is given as CASSEGNRAQPQHF. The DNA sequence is TGTGCCAGCAGTGAAGGCAACAGGGCTCAGCCCCAGCATTTT.